This T cell receptor beta chain appears in the sequencing data of a study of T cell responses to AZD1222 COVID-19 vaccine. After removal of 5 bases from V and 2 bases from J, the junction contained 8 bases not matched to a gene. The CDR3 loop spans 15 amino acids. Per the germline V gene, CDR1 is SQVTM and CDR2 is ANQGSEA. Sequencing used immunoSEQ multiplex PCR; TCRdb keeps in-frame clones, though not all of them. The sample shows some 98,000 clones, roughly 83% of them seen only once. This receptor was identified in an adult who received the AZD1222 COVID-19 vaccine. V is TRBV29-1 and J is TRBJ2-3; TRBD1 matches 9 bases. Sample: peripheral blood, taken 28 days after the second AZD1222 dose. CDR3 bases: TGCAGCGTTCGATCCGGGACAGGGTTCACAGATACGCAGTATTTT. Translation gives CSVRSGTGFTDTQYF.